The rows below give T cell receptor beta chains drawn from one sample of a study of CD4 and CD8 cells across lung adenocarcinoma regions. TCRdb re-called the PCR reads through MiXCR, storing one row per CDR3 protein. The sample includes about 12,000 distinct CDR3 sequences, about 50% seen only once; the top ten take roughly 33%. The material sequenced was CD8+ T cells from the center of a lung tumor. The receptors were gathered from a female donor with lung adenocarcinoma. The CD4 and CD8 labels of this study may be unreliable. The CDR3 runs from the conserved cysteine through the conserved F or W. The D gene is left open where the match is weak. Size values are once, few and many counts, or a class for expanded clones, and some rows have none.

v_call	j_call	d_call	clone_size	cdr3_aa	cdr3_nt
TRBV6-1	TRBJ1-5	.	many	CASSDILWNQPQHF	TGTGCCAGCAGTGATATATTGTGGAATCAGCCCCAGCATTTT
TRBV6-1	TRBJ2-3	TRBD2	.	CASNGGSGKDTQYF	TGTGCGAGCAACGGGGGGTCTGGCAAAGATACGCAGTATTTC
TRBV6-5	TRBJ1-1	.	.	CASSYSGNGGSWNTEAFF	TGTGCCAGCAGTTACTCGGGAAACGGCGGATCCTGGAACACTGAAGCTTTCTTT
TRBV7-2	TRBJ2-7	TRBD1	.	CASSLAATGEYEQYF	TGTGCCAGCAGCTTAGCGGCCACAGGGGAATACGAGCAGTACTTC
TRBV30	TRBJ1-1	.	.	CAWSSRTEAFF	TGTGCCTGGAGTTCTAGGACTGAAGCTTTCTTT
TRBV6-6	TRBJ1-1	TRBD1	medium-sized	CASSSGGYDTEAFF	TGTGCCAGCAGTTCAGGGGGCTACGACACTGAAGCTTTCTTT
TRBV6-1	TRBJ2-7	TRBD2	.	CASSPSGHPAKDTQYF	TGTGCCAGCAGTCCTAGCGGGCACCCAGCCAAAGATACGCAGTACTTC
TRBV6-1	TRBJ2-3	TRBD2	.	CASSPGGGGQDTQYF	TGTGCCAGCAGTCCGGGGGGGGGGGGCCAAGATACGCAGTACTTT
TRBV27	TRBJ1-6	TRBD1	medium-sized	CASSLSRGPINSPLHF	TGTGCCAGCAGTTTATCGAGGGGGCCGATTAATTCACCCCTCCACTTT
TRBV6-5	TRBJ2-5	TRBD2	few	CASSYQTGLAGGPGETQYF	TGTGCCAGCAGTTACCAAACGGGACTAGCGGGAGGGCCTGGGGAGACCCAGTACTTC
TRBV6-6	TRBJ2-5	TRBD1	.	CASSNEGTGGTETQYF	TGTGCCAGCAGTAACGAGGGGACAGGGGGCACAGAGACCCAGTACTTC
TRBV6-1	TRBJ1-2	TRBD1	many	CASSKTGHYGYTF	TGTGCCAGCAGCAAGACAGGGCACTATGGCTACACCTTC
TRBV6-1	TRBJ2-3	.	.	CASSAGTGRWVKDTQYF	TGTGCCAGCAGTGCGGGGACGGGGCGGTGGGTCAAAGATACGCAGTATTTT
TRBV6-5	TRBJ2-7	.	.	CASSFSAASSNAQYF	TGTGCCAGCAGCTTCTCGGCGGCTAGCAGCAATGCGCAGTACTTC
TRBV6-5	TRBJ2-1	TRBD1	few	CASSLDRGLNNEQFF	TGTGCCAGCAGCCTGGACAGGGGGCTCAACAATGAGCAGTTCTTC
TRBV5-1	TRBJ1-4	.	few	CASSLEPGRNEKLFF	TGCGCCAGCAGCTTGGAGCCCGGGAGAAATGAAAAACTGTTTTTT
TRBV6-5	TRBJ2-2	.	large	CASSQGIGAGELFF	TGTGCCAGCAGTCAGGGAATTGGAGCCGGGGAGCTGTTTTTT
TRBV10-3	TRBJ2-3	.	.	CANSPATDTQYF	TGTGCCAACAGTCCAGCCACAGATACGCAGTATTTT
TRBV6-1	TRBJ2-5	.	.	CASSSPGTQYF	TGTGCCAGCAGCAGTCCGGGGACCCAGTACTTC
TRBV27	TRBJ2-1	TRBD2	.	CASRLSGANSYNEQFF	TGTGCCAGCAGGCTTAGCGGGGCTAACTCCTACAATGAGCAGTTCTTC
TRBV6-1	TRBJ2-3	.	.	CARGFPAVSTDTQYF	TGTGCCAGGGGATTCCCGGCGGTGAGCACAGATACGCAGTATTTC
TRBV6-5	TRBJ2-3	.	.	CASSYRDGGPSTDTQYF	TGTGCCAGCAGTTATCGAGACGGGGGACCTAGCACAGATACGCAGTATTTT
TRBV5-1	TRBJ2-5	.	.	CASSSKGAYQETQYF	TGCGCCAGCAGCTCTAAAGGGGCCTATCAAGAGACCCAGTACTTC
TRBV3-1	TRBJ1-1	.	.	CASSGRTVEAFF	TGTGCCAGCAGCGGAAGGACAGTTGAAGCTTTCTTT
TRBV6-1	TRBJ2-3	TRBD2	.	CVSGASGHPTPETQYF	TGTGTCAGCGGTGCTAGCGGGCACCCAACCCCAGAGACGCAGTATTTT
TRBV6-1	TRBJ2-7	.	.	CASKRRDAQYF	TGTGCCAGCAAGAGGCGAGATGCGCAGTACTTC
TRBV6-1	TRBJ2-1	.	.	CASTLGGGAYNEQFF	TGTGCCAGCACCCTGGGCGGGGGCGCCTACAATGAGCAGTTCTTC